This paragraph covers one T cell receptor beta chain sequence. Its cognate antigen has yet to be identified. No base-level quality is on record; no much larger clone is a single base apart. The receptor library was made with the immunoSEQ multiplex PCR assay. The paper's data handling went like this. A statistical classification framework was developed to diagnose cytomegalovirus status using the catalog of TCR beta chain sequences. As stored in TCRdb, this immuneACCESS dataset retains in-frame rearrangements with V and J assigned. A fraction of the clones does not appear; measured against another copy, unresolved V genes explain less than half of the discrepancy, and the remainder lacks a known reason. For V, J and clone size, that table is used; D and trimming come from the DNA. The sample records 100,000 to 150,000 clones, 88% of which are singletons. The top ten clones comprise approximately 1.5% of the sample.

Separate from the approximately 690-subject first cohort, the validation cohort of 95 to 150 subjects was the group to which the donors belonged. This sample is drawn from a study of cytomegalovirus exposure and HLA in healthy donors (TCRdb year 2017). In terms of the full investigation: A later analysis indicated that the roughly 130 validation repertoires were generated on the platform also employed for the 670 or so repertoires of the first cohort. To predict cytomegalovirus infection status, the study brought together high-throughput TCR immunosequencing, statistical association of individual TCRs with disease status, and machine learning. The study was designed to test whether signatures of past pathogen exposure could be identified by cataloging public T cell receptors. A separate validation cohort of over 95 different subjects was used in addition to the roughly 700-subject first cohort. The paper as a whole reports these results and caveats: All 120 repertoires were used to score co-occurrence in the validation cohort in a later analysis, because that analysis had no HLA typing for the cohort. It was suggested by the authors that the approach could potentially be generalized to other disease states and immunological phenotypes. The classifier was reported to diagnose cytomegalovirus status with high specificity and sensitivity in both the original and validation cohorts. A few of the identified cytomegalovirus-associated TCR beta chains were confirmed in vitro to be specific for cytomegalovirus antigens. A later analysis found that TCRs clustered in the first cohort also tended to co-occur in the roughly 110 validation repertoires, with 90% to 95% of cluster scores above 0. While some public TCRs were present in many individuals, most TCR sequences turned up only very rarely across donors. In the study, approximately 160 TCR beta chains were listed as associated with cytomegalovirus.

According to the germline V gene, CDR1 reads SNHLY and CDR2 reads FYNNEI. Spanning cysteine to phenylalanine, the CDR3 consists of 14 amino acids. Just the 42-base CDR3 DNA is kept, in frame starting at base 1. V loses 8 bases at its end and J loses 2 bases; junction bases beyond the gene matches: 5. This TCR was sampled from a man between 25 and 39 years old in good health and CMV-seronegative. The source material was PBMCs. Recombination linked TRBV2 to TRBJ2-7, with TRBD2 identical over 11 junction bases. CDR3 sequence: CASGSGRETYEQYF. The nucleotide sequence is TGTGCCAGCGGTAGCGGGAGGGAGACCTACGAGCAGTACTTC. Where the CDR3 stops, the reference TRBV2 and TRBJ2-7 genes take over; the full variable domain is EPEVTQTPSHQVTQMGQEVILRCVPISNHLYFYWYRQILGQKVEFLVSFYNNEISEKSEIFDDQFSVERPDGSNFTLKIRSTKLEDSAMYFCASGSGRETYEQYFGPGTRLTVT.